Following are 6 T cell receptor beta chains from one sample sequenced in a study of cytomegalovirus exposure and HLA in healthy donors (TCRdb year 2017). The library was made by the immunoSEQ multiplex PCR assay. The multiplex PCR relied on a mix of 60 forward primers for TCR Vbeta segments and 13 reverse primers for TCR Jbeta segments. This immuneACCESS table, as held by TCRdb, lists in-frame sequences with V and J called but not all clones. Of the missing ones, under half trace to an unresolved V gene in checked studies; the others have no known cause. The sample data list over 150,000 clones, and 65% to 90% of these were observed just once. The top ten clones comprise over 8.5% of the sample. The specimen sequenced was PBMCs. These receptors all stem from a man aged 50-59 years in good health and CMV-seropositive.

The chain uses TRBV4-2 and TRBJ2-2; D unclear. The CDR3 has 16 residues. CDR1 LGHNA and CDR2 YNFKEQ come from the germline V gene. The V end lost 2 bases, the J end lost 0 bases, and 10 bases lay between the germline ends. CDR3 residues: CASSQQHGANTGELFF. DNA of the CDR3: TGTGCCAGCAGCCAACAACATGGAGCGAACACCGGGGAGCTGTTTTTT.

The chain couples TRBV19 to TRBJ2-3, with TRBD1 matching over 8 bases. Germline loops: CDR1 LNHDA, CDR2 SQIVND (reference sequence). With V trimmed by 5 bases and J by 9 bases, 4 bases remained unmatched. The CDR3 is made up of 12 amino acids. CDR3: CASSPQGATQYF. The CDR3, as DNA: TGTGCCAGTAGTCCGCAGGGGGCAACGCAGTATTTT.

As for this clone: At one boundary the junction diverges from the germline segment, which might be a read error. The J gene is TRBJ2-5, the V gene TRBV30, with a weak D call TRBD2 (6 bases). The CDR3 loop spans 12 amino acids. Germline V gives CDR1 GTSNPN, CDR2 SVGIG (reference sequence). The CDR3 loop is CARSARGETQYF. DNA of the CDR3: TGTGCCCGGAGTGCTCGGGGGGAGACCCAGTACTTC. The variable domain in full, completed from reference TRBV30 and TRBJ2-5, reads SQTIHQWPATLVQPVGSPLSLECTVEGTSNPNLYWYRQAAGRGLQLLFYSVGIGQISSEVPQNLSASRPQDRQFILSSKKLLLSDSGFYLCARSARGETQYFGPGTRLLVL.

The chain combines TRBV25-1 with TRBJ2-3; D might be TRBD1 (5 bases). Germline loops: CDR1 MGHDK, CDR2 SYGVNS. The CDR3 length is 15 residues. V lost 1 base to trimming and J lost 5 bases, with 13 bases between them. Here the CDR3 DNA reads TGTGCCAGCAGTGAATTGTCTGGGGCAGGAGATACGCAGTATTTT. Its translation is CASSELSGAGDTQYF.

The V and J genes are TRBV7-2 and TRBJ2-5; the match to TRBD1 covers 11 bases. The junction had 9 bases not matched to a gene; V was cut back by 4 bases and J by 5 bases. This CDR3 is built from 16 residues. Germline CDR1 and CDR2: SGHTA and FQGNSA. Here the CDR3 reads CASSSRPGQGVETQYF. The DNA for the CDR3 is TGTGCCAGCAGCTCCCGCCCGGGACAGGGGGTCGAGACCCAGTACTTC.

This chain connects TRBV9 to TRBJ2-5; TRBD1 agrees at 7 bases. J was trimmed by 5 bases and V by 0 bases; bases with no gene match: 7. The CDR3 is 15 residues long. CDR1 and CDR2 from the germline V gene are SGDLS and YYNGEE. CDR3: CASSVEGRGWETQYF. The DNA for the CDR3 is TGTGCCAGCAGCGTAGAGGGCAGGGGGTGGGAGACCCAGTACTTC.